One and the same sample provided the 23 T cell receptor beta chains below, sequenced in a study of blood T cells in healthy people across ages. Using a J-beta primer mix together with a sample-barcoded 5' primer, a second PCR was run for roughly 6 to 12 cycles. MiXCR, run by TCRdb on the 5' RACE reads, gives a single entry per CDR3 protein. The sample includes some 800,000 distinct CDR3 sequences, under 45% seen only once; the top ten take around 18%. The specimen was blood. The receptors shown here come from a man aged 60 to 75 in good health.

The table lists this clonotype with a few counts. This chain links TRBV6-5 with TRBJ2-3; possibly TRBD2 for D (6 bases). Per the germline V gene, CDR1 is MNHEY and CDR2 is SVGAGI. This CDR3 region has 16 residues. V lost 5 bases, J lost 2 bases, and 17 bases lay in between. The CDR3 sequence: CASSPPSWRDTDTQYF. CDR3 nucleotides: TGTGCCAGCAGTCCCCCTAGTTGGAGGGACACAGATACGCAGTATTTT.

The chain carries TRBV20-1 and TRBJ1-4; 7 bases match TRBD1. V lost 5 bases to trimming and J lost 8 bases; unmatched junction nucleotides: 8. The germline gives CDR1 DFQATT, CDR2 SNEGSKA (reference sequence). CDR3 length: 13 residues. Here the CDR3 reads CSAGTERGEKLFF. The CDR3 DNA reads TGCAGTGCTGGGACAGAAAGGGGGGAAAAACTGTTTTTT.

This clonotype showed up just a few times. The chain recombines TRBV14 with TRBJ2-1, with D possibly matching TRBD1 (6 bases). Trimming removed 5 bases at V and 5 bases at J, with 19 bases between. Germline loops: CDR1 SGHDN, CDR2 FVKESK. The CDR3 spans 16 residues. CDR3 region: CASSYRLPGHDNEQFF. CDR3 nucleotides: TGTGCCAGCAGCTATCGACTACCGGGACATGACAATGAGCAGTTCTTC.

The V gene is TRBV6-2 or TRBV6-3, the J gene TRBJ1-2; D is unclear. This CDR3 has 11 amino acids. The V end was cut by 6 bases, the J end by 8 bases, with 10 bases between. The germline gives CDR1 MNHEY, CDR2 SVGEGT. The CDR3 here is CASRELKGYTF. The CDR3 region has the DNA TGTGCCAGCAGGGAGTTGAAAGGCTACACCTTC.

The V and J genes are TRBV30 and TRBJ2-7; the D gene is possibly TRBD2 (6 bases). V dropped 0 bases and J dropped 4 bases, with 13 bases sitting between them. Germline CDR1 GTSNPN, CDR2 SVGIG (reference sequence). This CDR3 region has 14 residues. The CDR3 is CAWSVPGTGYEQYF. The DNA for the CDR3 is TGTGCCTGGAGTGTACCCGGGACTGGGTACGAGCAGTACTTC.

The chain employs TRBV25-1 and TRBJ2-5; D could derive from TRBD1 or TRBD2 (6 bases each). The CDR3 is made up of 16 amino acids. From germline, CDR1 is MGHDK and CDR2 SYGVNS. V was pared by 1 base and J by 1 base, with 13 bases between. CDR3 protein: CASSELTGALQETQYF. CDR3 DNA sequence: TGTGCCAGCAGTGAATTGACGGGGGCCCTCCAAGAGACCCAGTACTTC.

This clonotype turned up a few times. The genes are TRBV19 and TRBJ2-4; a possible D gene is TRBD1 (6 bases). CDR3 size: 14 residues. Between the trimmed V and J ends, which lost 1 base and 3 bases, there was a span of 7 bases. The V gene's germline CDR1 is LNHDA and CDR2 SQIVND (reference sequence). CDR3 DNA: TGTGCCAGTAGTATAGCAGGGGACAAAAACATTCAGTACTTC. It is translated as CASSIAGDKNIQYF.

Only a few counts were recorded for this clonotype. This chain connects TRBV20-1 to TRBJ2-7, with D perhaps matching TRBD1 (6 bases). Germline CDR1 DFQATT, CDR2 SNEGSKA (reference sequence). Trimming cost V 3 bases and J 3 bases, with 15 bases left between them. CDR3 length: 14 residues. CDR3 loop: CSASFPGQNYEQYF. The CDR3 nucleotides are TGCAGTGCTAGTTTCCCCGGACAGAACTACGAGCAGTACTTC.

The chain's CDR3 is CASSQRTPRNEKLFF. The CDR3, as DNA: TGCGCCAGCAGCCAAAGGACACCCAGGAATGAAAAACTGTTTTTT. The chain combines TRBV4-3 with TRBJ1-4, with a tentative D call TRBD1 (5 bases). This CDR3 region has 15 residues. Germline V gene lookup returns CDR1 LGHNA and CDR2 YSLEER. V was cut by 2 bases and J by 5 bases, with 12 bases left in between.

The chain is built from TRBV12-3 or TRBV12-4 and TRBJ1-2; 11 nucleotides match TRBD1. The CDR3 sequence is 15 residues long. Trimming removed 5 bases from V and 4 bases from J; junction bases left unmatched: 6. The CDR3, as DNA: TGTGCCAGCAGTAACGCCGGGACAGGGGGCTATGGCTACACCTTC. Amino acids: CASSNAGTGGYGYTF.

This clonotype was detected many times. The CDR3 is CSVADLYEQYF. The DNA of the CDR3 is TGCAGCGTTGCGGACCTCTACGAGCAGTACTTC. V and J are TRBV29-1 and TRBJ2-7; no firm D call. Per the germline V gene, CDR1 is SQVTM and CDR2 is ANQGSEA. The CDR3 is 11 residues long. V dropped 4 bases and J dropped 3 bases, with 7 bases sitting between them.

This clonotype appeared a few times. V gene TRBV7-2 combines with J gene TRBJ2-1, with TRBD2 matching 9 bases. This CDR3 region has 14 residues. The ends lost 5 bases at V and 9 bases at J; junction bases unmatched: 8. Germline V gene data show CDR1 as SGHTA and CDR2 as FQGNSA. The CDR3 region is CASSSGGSAREQFF. The CDR3 region has the DNA TGTGCCAGCAGCAGCGGGGGGTCCGCTCGTGAGCAGTTCTTC.

This clonotype was seen at least ten times. The chain uses TRBV20-1 and TRBJ1-2; D not certain. The germline CDR1 and CDR2 sequences are DFQATT and SNEGSKA (reference sequence). V dropped 5 bases and J dropped 4 bases, with 14 bases sitting between them. The CDR3 sequence is 13 residues long. The CDR3 loop is CSAAPTMGYGYTF. In DNA form, the CDR3 reads TGCAGTGCTGCCCCGACAATGGGCTATGGCTACACCTTC.

This chain uses TRBV6-2 or TRBV6-3 with TRBJ1-2, with 7 bases that match TRBD1. Losses at the gene ends were 8 bases for V and 7 bases for J; bases not matched to a gene: 7. Germline V lookup: CDR1 MNHEY, CDR2 SVGEGT. The CDR3 contains 12 residues. CDR3 amino acids: CASQGTVFGYTF. The CDR3 DNA reads as TGTGCCAGCCAAGGGACAGTTTTTGGCTACACCTTC.

V is TRBV27 and J is TRBJ2-7, with 10 nucleotides matching TRBD1. Germline values: CDR1 MNHEY, CDR2 SMNVEV (reference sequence). This CDR3 is built from 15 residues. Unmatched junction bases numbered 7, after V lost 6 bases and J lost 2 bases. CDR3 sequence reads: CASRLAGTGAYEQYF. For the CDR3, the DNA is TGTGCCAGCAGGCTTGCGGGGACAGGGGCCTACGAGCAGTACTTC.

This clonotype was found a few times. This chain connects TRBV6-5 to TRBJ1-1; D is ambiguous. CDR3 length equals 12 residues. Germline CDR1 reads MNHEY; CDR2 reads SVGAGI. Between the trimmed V and J ends, which lost 5 bases and 7 bases, there was a span of 11 bases. DNA of the CDR3: TGTGCCAGCAGTAGACCGGGTCGTGAAGCTTTCTTT. Encoded protein: CASSRPGREAFF.

The CDR3 loop reads CASSARDRGPGYTF. CDR3 coding DNA: TGTGCCAGCAGCGCCCGGGACAGGGGGCCTGGCTACACCTTC. The chain joins TRBV11-3 to TRBJ1-2; 12 bases agree with TRBD1. The CDR3 sequence is 14 residues long. Losses at the gene ends were 5 bases for V and 7 bases for J; bases not matched to a gene: 5. Germline CDR1 reads SGHNT; CDR2 reads YENEEA.

The chain employs TRBV13 and TRBJ1-4, with D uncertain. V was shortened by 4 bases and J by 6 bases, with 9 bases between the two germline ends. Germline-derived CDR1 and CDR2 are PRHDT and FYEKMQ (reference sequence). The CDR3 runs to 13 residues. The CDR3 loop is CASSSGLYEKLFF. The CDR3 DNA sequence: TGTGCCAGCAGCTCCGGTCTCTATGAAAAACTGTTTTTT.

The chain links TRBV4-3 to TRBJ2-1, with 7 nucleotides matching TRBD1. With V trimmed by 4 bases and J by 2 bases, 8 bases remained unmatched. Looked up from germline, CDR1 is LGHNA and CDR2 is YSLEER. CDR3 size: 16 residues. The CDR3, as DNA: TGCGCCAGCAGCCGGGAGAGACAGGGACCCTACAATGAGCAGTTCTTC. Its protein is CASSRERQGPYNEQFF.

This chain joins TRBV27 and TRBJ1-2; TRBD1 agrees at 9 bases. This CDR3 region has 14 residues. Trimming removed 10 bases from V and 7 bases from J; junction bases left unmatched: 13. Germline CDR1 MNHEY, CDR2 SMNVEV (reference sequence). The CDR3 DNA follows: TGTGCCACCTATAGTTGGGACAGGGCGGGTGGCTACACCTTC. Encoded protein: CATYSWDRAGGYTF.

This clonotype was seen a few times. The chain's CDR3 is CAIRTDNSNYGYTF. The CDR3 DNA reads as TGTGCCATCAGAACGGACAACTCTAACTATGGCTACACCTTC. The chain links TRBV10-3 to TRBJ1-2; weak D call: TRBD1 (5 bases). The CDR3 loop spans 14 amino acids. Germline loops: CDR1 ENHRY, CDR2 SYGVKD. V was clipped by 6 bases and J by 0 bases, with 11 bases between them.

The J gene is TRBJ1-1, the V gene TRBV4-3, with TRBD1 matching 9 bases. V lost 1 base and J lost 1; bases outside the gene matches: 1. Germline V gene sequence: CDR1 LGHNA, CDR2 YSLEER. This CDR3 has 15 residues. As DNA, the CDR3 is TGCGCCAGCAGCCAAGGGACAGGGGCGAACACTGAAGCTTTCTTT. Its protein product is CASSQGTGANTEAFF.

The chain links TRBV27 to TRBJ2-3; D gene unclear. Per the germline V gene, CDR1 is MNHEY and CDR2 is SMNVEV (reference sequence). V was trimmed by 2 bases and J by 5 bases, leaving 14 bases between them. The CDR3 runs to 15 residues. The CDR3 coding sequence is TGTGCCAGCAGTTTACGCGCCTGGTATGGAGATACGCAGTATTTT. It is translated as CASSLRAWYGDTQYF.